This T cell receptor beta chain was sequenced during a study of cytomegalovirus exposure and HLA in healthy donors. Sequenced by immunoSEQ multiplex PCR; TCRdb stores in-frame clones only, minus some. The table lists roughly 230,000 clones, less than 95% of them singletons, with 3% to 3.5% in the top ten. A word on this clone: As yet, its antigen is unknown.

CDR3 length: 13 residues. Germline CDR1 and CDR2: SGHNT and YENEEA. The V end lost 3 bases, the J end lost 4 bases, and 7 bases lay between the germline ends. The 120-subject validation cohort, separate from the approximately 660-subject first cohort, included the donors. Study outcomes and limitations: Cytomegalovirus-associated status was assigned to more than 150 TCR beta chains. The TCR clusters that emerged in the first cohort tended, a later analysis found, to co-occur in the 110 or so validation repertoires. High sensitivity and specificity were reportedly achieved when the classifier diagnosed cytomegalovirus status.

The source material was PBMCs. This clonotype was obtained from a woman in her twenties or thirties in good health and CMV-seronegative. The chain has TRBV11-3 and TRBJ2-1, with unresolved D. The CDR3, as DNA: TGTGCCAGCAGCTTTAATCGGTACAATGAGCAGTTCTTC. Protein product: CASSFNRYNEQFF. The variable domain in full, with the rest retrieved from reference TRBV11-3 and TRBJ2-1, is EAGVVQSPRYKIIEKKQPVAFWCNPISGHNTLYWYLQNLGQGPELLIRYENEEAVDDSQLPKDRFSAERLKGVDSTLKIQPAELGDSAVYLCASSFNRYNEQFFGPGTRLTVL.